These 32 T cell receptor beta chains share one sample of origin, sequenced in a study of T cell responses to AZD1222 COVID-19 vaccine. TCRdb's table, derived via immunoSEQ multiplex PCR, lists solely in-frame clones and lacks some. The repertoire holds approximately 100,000 clones, with roughly 87% as singletons. The starting material was peripheral blood, obtained on day 0 of AZD1222 vaccination. The receptors here all came from an adult in good health.

The gene calls are TRBV5-1 and TRBJ2-1; 9 bases are a match to TRBD1. Per the germline V gene, CDR1 is SGHRS and CDR2 is YFSETQ. The ends lost 0 bases at V and 7 bases at J; junction bases unmatched: 2. This CDR3 contains 14 residues. The CDR3 DNA is TGCGCCAGCAGCTTGGAGGACAGGGGTAATGAGCAGTTCTTC. As protein: CASSLEDRGNEQFF.

The chain has TRBV18 and TRBJ2-1; D gene uncertain. This CDR3 comprises 12 residues. The V and J ends lost 4 bases and 12 bases respectively, with 13 bases between them. Germline values: CDR1 KGHSH, CDR2 LQKENI. DNA of the CDR3: TGTGCCAGCTCACTACAGCCTGGACCGCAGTTCTTC. It encodes CASSLQPGPQFF.

The V call is TRBV5-4, the J call TRBJ1-1, with D tentatively TRBD1 (6 bases). With 4 bases removed from V and 5 bases from J, the gap between germline ends came to 18 bases. This CDR3 spans 15 amino acids. The germline V gene encodes CDR1 SGHNT and CDR2 YYREEE (reference sequence). CDR3 nucleotide sequence: TGTGCCAGCAGCCCGGGGGAGGGGGGACGGACTGAAGCTTTCTTT. Its protein product is CASSPGEGGRTEAFF.

The rearrangement uses TRBV28 and TRBJ2-3; 10 bases are shared with TRBD2. V lost 6 bases, J lost 1 base, and 7 bases stayed unmatched. Germline V gene sequence: CDR1 MDHEN, CDR2 SYDVKM. This CDR3 has 16 amino acids. This CDR3 reads CASRAGGDTRTDTQYF. The DNA for the CDR3 is TGTGCCAGCAGAGCGGGGGGGGACACCCGCACAGATACGCAGTATTTT.

The V gene is TRBV24-1, the J gene TRBJ2-2, with 7 bases fitting TRBD2. The V gene end was trimmed by 3 bases and the J gene end by 8 bases; junction bases not matched to a gene: 14. Germline V gene data show CDR1 as KGHDR and CDR2 as SFDVKD. CDR3 length equals 17 residues. CDR3 region: CATSDKAQRDFMGELFF. The CDR3, as DNA: TGTGCCACCAGTGATAAGGCCCAGCGGGACTTTATGGGGGAGCTGTTTTTT.

In this sample, this clone turned up once. The chain combines TRBV5-1 with TRBJ2-1; D is perhaps TRBD2 (6 bases). Germline values: CDR1 SGHRS, CDR2 YFSETQ. Trimming shortened V by 4 bases and J by 4 bases, and 15 bases separated the two germline ends. There are 15 residues in the CDR3. This chain's CDR3 is CASSPLAGPYNEQFF. CDR3 DNA sequence: TGCGCCAGCAGCCCACTGGCGGGGCCTTACAATGAGCAGTTCTTC.

The V call is TRBV9, the J call TRBJ1-3; D gene unclear. The V end lost 0 bases, the J end lost 0 bases, and 10 bases lay between the germline ends. CDR3 length: 16 amino acids. The V gene's germline CDR1 is SGDLS and CDR2 YYNGEE. In DNA, the CDR3 is TGTGCCAGCAGCGTAGGGATGGGTAGCTCTGGAAACACCATATATTTT. It specifies CASSVGMGSSGNTIYF. Combining the CDR3 with reference TRBV9 and TRBJ1-3 gives the whole variable domain DSGVTQTPKHLITATGQRVTLRCSPRSGDLSVYWYQQSLDQGLQFLIQYYNGEERAKGNILERFSAQQFPDLHSELNLSSLELGDSALYFCASSVGMGSSGNTIYFGEGSWLTVV.

The chain combines TRBV6-4 with TRBJ1-5, with D tentatively TRBD1 (5 bases). Germline CDR1 MRHNA, CDR2 SNTAGT. Between the trimmed V and J ends, which lost 3 bases and 1 base, there was a span of 19 bases. The CDR3 is 18 residues long. The CDR3 nucleotides read TGTGCCAGCAGTGATATAGAGGAACCGGGACGGAGCAATCAGCCCCAGCATTTT. It is translated as CASSDIEEPGRSNQPQHF.

The chain carries TRBV2 and TRBJ2-1; 13 nucleotides line up with TRBD2. The CDR3 sequence is 16 residues long. V lost 4 bases to trimming and J lost 10 bases; unmatched junction nucleotides: 10. Germline V gives CDR1 SNHLY, CDR2 FYNNEI. Here the CDR3 reads CASSGTGTSGVGEQFF. The DNA for the CDR3 is TGTGCCAGCAGTGGAACCGGGACTAGCGGGGTTGGGGAGCAGTTCTTC.

The rearrangement uses TRBV27 and TRBJ2-2; possibly TRBD2 for D (5 bases). Germline-derived CDR1 and CDR2 are MNHEY and SMNVEV (reference sequence). This CDR3 region has 13 residues. V dropped 6 bases and J dropped 4 bases, with 9 bases sitting between them. Here the CDR3 reads CASSNAGTGELFF. The CDR3, as DNA: TGTGCCAGCAGCAACGCGGGCACCGGGGAGCTGTTTTTT.

As concerns this clone: Germline is not matched at one junction end, which may reflect a read error. The rearrangement uses TRBV7-7 and TRBJ2-3; D gene uncertain. CDR1 is SSHAT and CDR2 is FNYEAQ in the germline V gene (reference sequence). The CDR3 sequence is 15 residues long. Here the CDR3 reads CASSLDLGNTDTQYF. DNA for the CDR3: TGTGCTAGCAGCTTAGACCTAGGGAACACAGATACGCAGTATTTT.

The chain combines TRBV28 with TRBJ1-5; TRBD1 might be the D (5 bases). Germline CDR1 is MDHEN and CDR2 is SYDVKM. The CDR3 runs to 14 residues. Trimming removed 4 bases from V and 7 bases from J, with 14 bases in between. CDR3 nucleotides: TGTGCCAGCAGTTCCCGACGGGACGGGCAGCCCCAGCATTTT. Its protein is CASSSRRDGQPQHF.

The chain joins TRBV5-4 to TRBJ2-1; D is possibly TRBD1 (5 bases). V was pared by 0 bases and J by 0 bases, with 7 bases between. CDR1 is SGHNT and CDR2 is YYREEE in the germline V gene (reference sequence). The CDR3 spans 15 residues. The CDR3 protein is CASSLDRSSYNEQFF. The DNA of the CDR3 is TGTGCCAGCAGCTTGGACAGGAGCTCCTACAATGAGCAGTTCTTC.

This clone came up once. This chain uses TRBV15 with TRBJ2-1; D is undetermined. The CDR3 is 14 residues long. Per germline, CDR1 LNHNV and CDR2 YYDKDF (reference sequence). Trimming pared 8 bases from V and 8 bases from J, leaving 19 bases between. For the CDR3, the DNA is TGTGCCACCCGTGCCCTGACTTCTGACGATGAGCAGTTCTTC. This codes for CATRALTSDDEQFF. Looking up the rest from reference TRBV15 and TRBJ2-1 gives the full variable domain: DAMVIQNPRYQVTQFGKPVTLSCSQTLNHNVMYWYQQKSSQAPKLLFHYYDKDFNNEADTPDNFQSRRPNTSFCFLDIRSPGLGDTAMYLCATRALTSDDEQFFGPGTRLTVL.

This clone was counted only a few times. This CDR3 is CASSLAPRTSTDTQYF. CDR3 coding DNA: TGTGCCAGCAGCTTAGCCCCGCGGACCAGCACAGATACGCAGTATTTT. The chain carries TRBV7-9 and TRBJ2-3; D not certain. V was clipped by 0 bases and J by 0 bases, with 10 bases between them. The CDR3 is made up of 16 amino acids. From germline, CDR1 is SEHNR and CDR2 FQNEAQ (reference sequence). The full variable domain, its missing parts supplied by reference TRBV7-9 and TRBJ2-3, is DTGVSQNPRHKITKRGQNVTFRCDPISEHNRLYWYRQTLGQGPEFLTYFQNEAQLEKSRLLSDRFSAERPKGSFSTLEIQRTEQGDSAMYLCASSLAPRTSTDTQYFGPGTRLTVL.

The rearrangement links TRBV28 to TRBJ1-5; TRBD1 matches 8 bases. The CDR3 sequence is 15 residues long. The germline CDR1 and CDR2 sequences are MDHEN and SYDVKM. Trimming removed 3 bases from V and 4 bases from J; junction bases left unmatched: 5. The CDR3 loop is CASSFLDRVNQPQHF. In nucleotides, the CDR3 is TGTGCCAGCAGTTTCTTGGACAGGGTGAATCAGCCCCAGCATTTT.

The rearrangement uses TRBV27 and TRBJ2-2, with a tentative D call TRBD2 (5 bases). V was clipped by 2 bases and J by 5 bases, with 6 bases between them. This CDR3 region has 13 residues. CDR1 is MNHEY, CDR2 SMNVEV, per germline (reference sequence). CDR3 amino acids: CASSLRRTGELFF. The CDR3 nucleotides read TGTGCCAGCAGTTTACGGAGGACCGGGGAGCTGTTTTTT.

The genes are TRBV9 and TRBJ2-1; no firm D call. Looked up from germline, CDR1 is SGDLS and CDR2 is YYNGEE. CDR3 size: 13 residues. The ends were cut back, 3 bases at V and 0 bases at J, with 4 bases in the middle. The CDR3 protein is CASSGRSYNEQFF. The DNA of the CDR3 is TGTGCCAGCAGCGGACGCTCCTACAATGAGCAGTTCTTC. Looking up the rest from reference TRBV9 and TRBJ2-1 gives the full variable domain: DSGVTQTPKHLITATGQRVTLRCSPRSGDLSVYWYQQSLDQGLQFLIQYYNGEERAKGNILERFSAQQFPDLHSELNLSSLELGDSALYFCASSGRSYNEQFFGPGTRLTVL.

This clone was observed a handful of times. The chain uses TRBV5-4 and TRBJ1-2; TRBD1 might be the D (6 bases). CDR1 and CDR2 (germline): SGHNT, YYREEE (reference sequence). This CDR3 contains 14 residues. V lost 4 bases to trimming and J lost 4 bases, with 14 bases between them. Written as DNA, the CDR3 is TGTGCCAGCAGCAGGGGACATTCGACCTATGGCTACACCTTC. Translating gives CASSRGHSTYGYTF.

The chain recombines TRBV19 with TRBJ1-2; 8 nucleotides align to TRBD1. Germline-derived CDR1 and CDR2 are LNHDA and SQIVND (reference sequence). V trimming: 5 bases; J trimming: 2 bases; junction bases outside the gene matches: 4. The CDR3 has 14 residues. The DNA of the CDR3 is TGTGCCAGTAGTCCCCGGGACAGGAACTATGGCTACACCTTC. Encoded protein: CASSPRDRNYGYTF.

This sequence joins TRBV9 and TRBJ2-3; the match to TRBD1 covers 7 bases. The V gene end was trimmed by 0 bases and the J gene end by 5 bases; junction bases not matched to a gene: 6. Per the germline V gene, CDR1 is SGDLS and CDR2 is YYNGEE. This CDR3 is 15 amino acids long. The CDR3 bases are TGTGCCAGCAGCGTAGGTCAGGGGGTTCAAGATACGCAGTATTTT. This gives the protein CASSVGQGVQDTQYF. Full variable domain (outside the CDR3, taken from reference TRBV9 and TRBJ2-3): DSGVTQTPKHLITATGQRVTLRCSPRSGDLSVYWYQQSLDQGLQFLIQYYNGEERAKGNILERFSAQQFPDLHSELNLSSLELGDSALYFCASSVGQGVQDTQYFGPGTRLTVL.

V gene TRBV20-1 combines with J gene TRBJ1-2, with 10 bases that match TRBD1. The V gene's germline CDR1 is DFQATT and CDR2 SNEGSKA (reference sequence). This CDR3 has 11 residues. Losses at the gene ends were 5 bases for V and 8 bases for J; bases not matched to a gene: 2. The CDR3 sequence is CSAGQGEGYTF. The DNA of the CDR3 is TGCAGTGCTGGACAGGGGGAAGGCTACACCTTC.

The chain recombines TRBV10-3 with TRBJ2-7, with unresolved D. Trimming removed 0 bases from V and 2 bases from J, with 14 bases in between. Looked up from germline, CDR1 is ENHRY and CDR2 is SYGVKD. The CDR3 runs to 16 residues. The CDR3 nucleotides are TGTGCCATCAGTGAGTCGGTGAGAGGTTCAACCTACGAGCAGTACTTC. Translation: CAISESVRGSTYEQYF.

V is TRBV11-2 and J is TRBJ2-7, with 11 bases that match TRBD2. Unmatched junction bases numbered 9, after V lost 6 bases and J lost 5 bases. Germline CDR1 SGHAT, CDR2 FQNNGV. The CDR3 spans 15 residues. CDR3 loop: CASRFIAGGLDEQYF. Written as DNA, the CDR3 is TGTGCCAGCAGGTTTATAGCGGGAGGGCTGGACGAGCAGTACTTC.

The chain combines TRBV6-1 with TRBJ1-2; D may be TRBD1 (6 bases). Trimming left V 4 bases short and J 3 bases short, with 18 bases between. The CDR3 consists of 16 residues. Germline loops: CDR1 MNHNS, CDR2 SASEGT. The CDR3 region has the DNA TGTGCCAGCAGTGGGAAACAGGGTAGGGGTGACTATGGCTACACCTTC. Residues: CASSGKQGRGDYGYTF.

The chain combines TRBV28 with TRBJ1-5; 9 positions match TRBD1. V lost 0 bases to trimming and J lost 2 bases; unmatched junction nucleotides: 8. Looked up from germline, CDR1 is MDHEN and CDR2 is SYDVKM. This CDR3 spans 18 amino acids. The DNA for the CDR3 is TGTGCCAGCAGTTTATGGGGACAGGGACGGTTCGGCAATCAGCCCCAGCATTTT. Encoded protein: CASSLWGQGRFGNQPQHF.

This clone was counted a single time. The chain uses TRBV4-1 and TRBJ1-1, with 9 bases that match TRBD1. J lost 1 base, V lost 4 bases, and 4 bases had no gene match. The germline CDR1 and CDR2 sequences are MGHRA and YSYEKL. This CDR3 comprises 15 residues. CDR3 in DNA: TGCGCCAGCAGCCTCGGACAGGGGAAGAACACTGAAGCTTTCTTT. Residues: CASSLGQGKNTEAFF.

The chain links TRBV7-2 to TRBJ1-1; perhaps TRBD1 as D (5 bases). With 4 bases removed from V and 4 bases from J, the gap between germline ends came to 16 bases. CDR1 SGHTA and CDR2 FQGNSA come from the germline V gene. The CDR3 loop spans 15 amino acids. The CDR3 protein is CASSSRQGVSTEAFF. The CDR3 DNA follows: TGTGCCAGCAGCTCGAGGCAGGGAGTCAGCACTGAAGCTTTCTTT.

V and J are TRBV7-9 and TRBJ2-3; TRBD1 is a possible D gene (6 bases). Germline values: CDR1 SEHNR, CDR2 FQNEAQ (reference sequence). V dropped 7 bases and J dropped 5 bases, with 25 bases sitting between them. This CDR3 contains 17 residues. The CDR3, as DNA: TGTGCCAGCACCCCCACTCTACCCCAACAGGGATTAGATACGCAGTATTTT. Translation gives CASTPTLPQQGLDTQYF.

This CDR3 is CASRGGGAEQYF. In nucleotides, the CDR3 is TGCGCCAGCCGTGGTGGAGGGGCCGAGCAGTACTTC. V is TRBV5-1 and J is TRBJ2-7, with a weak D call TRBD2 (6 bases). CDR3 length: 12 amino acids. Germline loops: CDR1 SGHRS, CDR2 YFSETQ. The germline V and J ends were trimmed by 7 bases and 6 bases, with 14 bases remaining between them.

The chain employs TRBV2 and TRBJ2-3; D possibly corresponds to TRBD2 (7 bases). This CDR3 region has 14 residues. Trimming stripped 6 bases from V and 6 bases from J, with 16 bases between. The germline V gene has CDR1 SNHLY and CDR2 FYNNEI. This CDR3 reads CASRATGGADTQYF. Written as DNA, the CDR3 is TGTGCCAGCAGGGCCACTGGGGGGGCGGATACGCAGTATTTT.

The chain recombines TRBV19 with TRBJ1-2; D remains unclear. V lost 1 base and J 4 bases, leaving 13 bases between the germline ends. The CDR3 covers 15 residues. The germline V gene encodes CDR1 LNHDA and CDR2 SQIVND (reference sequence). CDR3 in amino acids: CASSIGLTQVYGYTF. In DNA, the CDR3 is TGTGCCAGTAGTATAGGCTTGACGCAGGTCTATGGCTACACCTTC.